The rows below give T cell receptor beta chains drawn from one sample of a study of blood T cell repertoires in COVID-19. Profiling relied on immunoSEQ multiplex PCR, and the TCRdb table lists in-frame clones only, not all of them. The table has around 440,000 clones, more than 70% seen once. Sequencing used peripheral blood. These receptors originate from a woman between 50 and 59 years old with COVID-19, enrolled during active disease. Each CDR3 is given with its conserved first and last residue. Not all rows give a size; the values are once, few, many and, for expanded clones, a class.

CDR3aa: CAHGRQGSEKLFF
abundance: NA
v_gene: TRBV7-9
j_gene: TRBJ1-4

CDR3aa: CATANGGGEQYF
abundance: NA
v_gene: TRBV24-1
j_gene: TRBJ2-7

CDR3aa: CASSQWHSFLYGYTF
abundance: NA
v_gene: TRBV9
j_gene: TRBJ1-2

CDR3aa: CASSGTGLAGIITGELFF
abundance: once
v_gene: TRBV5-6
j_gene: TRBJ2-2

CDR3aa: CAWSKGGNQPQHF
abundance: NA
v_gene: TRBV30
j_gene: TRBJ1-5

CDR3aa: CASSRTVYNEQFF
abundance: few
v_gene: TRBV6-5
j_gene: TRBJ2-1

CDR3aa: CASSEVARNTEAFF
abundance: NA
v_gene: TRBV6-1
j_gene: TRBJ1-1

CDR3aa: CASSLAGGLFTDTQYF
abundance: NA
v_gene: TRBV5-4
j_gene: TRBJ2-3

CDR3aa: CASSTRQGFEAFF
abundance: once
v_gene: TRBV7-9
j_gene: TRBJ1-1

CDR3aa: CASSLPAGMRTEAFF
abundance: NA
v_gene: TRBV28
j_gene: TRBJ1-1

CDR3aa: CASSLPSSGNIQYF
abundance: NA
v_gene: TRBV7-6
j_gene: TRBJ2-4

CDR3aa: CASKGLSLYEQYF
abundance: NA
v_gene: TRBV2
j_gene: TRBJ2-7

CDR3aa: CASSPQILSSGSPLHF
abundance: NA
v_gene: TRBV18
j_gene: TRBJ1-6

CDR3aa: CASSLVLTEAFF
abundance: NA
v_gene: TRBV7-9
j_gene: TRBJ1-1

CDR3aa: CASSLSRTTYGYTF
abundance: NA
v_gene: TRBV5-4
j_gene: TRBJ1-2

CDR3aa: CASSSSTGSSGSPQYF
abundance: once
v_gene: TRBV7-9
j_gene: TRBJ2-3

CDR3aa: CASRGGTGNTDTQYF
abundance: NA
v_gene: TRBV2
j_gene: TRBJ2-3

CDR3aa: CASNPDRYTDTQYF
abundance: NA
v_gene: TRBV9
j_gene: TRBJ2-3

CDR3aa: CASSYRENSPLHF
abundance: NA
v_gene: TRBV5-1
j_gene: TRBJ1-6

CDR3aa: CASSLGDRLYGYTF
abundance: NA
v_gene: TRBV5-8
j_gene: TRBJ1-2

CDR3aa: CASSDGPRGPNTQYF
abundance: NA
v_gene: TRBV9
j_gene: TRBJ2-3

CDR3aa: CASRTGVGQPQHF
abundance: NA
v_gene: TRBV28
j_gene: TRBJ1-5

CDR3aa: CASTRQDSSTDTQYF
abundance: NA
v_gene: TRBV6-5
j_gene: TRBJ2-3

CDR3aa: CASSPSRLAGFTDTQYF
abundance: NA
v_gene: TRBV11-3
j_gene: TRBJ2-3

CDR3aa: CASGLGGVDYEQYF
abundance: NA
v_gene: TRBV12-5
j_gene: TRBJ2-7

CDR3aa: CASSEVAGDEQYF
abundance: NA
v_gene: TRBV6-1
j_gene: TRBJ2-7

CDR3aa: CASSQDRGGTDTQYF
abundance: once
v_gene: TRBV3-1/TRBV3-2
j_gene: TRBJ2-3

CDR3aa: CASKRDPGRTEAFF
abundance: NA
v_gene: TRBV2
j_gene: TRBJ1-1

CDR3aa: CASSQDEGGGTEAFF
abundance: NA
v_gene: TRBV3-1/TRBV3-2
j_gene: TRBJ1-1

CDR3aa: CAREDGEGNSPLHF
abundance: NA
v_gene: TRBV6-4
j_gene: TRBJ1-6

CDR3aa: CASKGQGARGLFF
abundance: NA
v_gene: TRBV5-8
j_gene: TRBJ1-4

CDR3aa: CASSRAGQYNEKLFF
abundance: NA
v_gene: TRBV5-1
j_gene: TRBJ1-4

CDR3aa: CASSQVPVGGDGYTF
abundance: NA
v_gene: TRBV4-2
j_gene: TRBJ1-2

CDR3aa: CASSLDVRTYRADTQYF
abundance: NA
v_gene: TRBV2
j_gene: TRBJ2-3

CDR3aa: CASSLPTGIFHEQYF
abundance: NA
v_gene: TRBV6-5
j_gene: TRBJ2-7

CDR3aa: CAISASDRGNTGELFF
abundance: NA
v_gene: TRBV10-3
j_gene: TRBJ2-2

CDR3aa: CASSSDLDGYTF
abundance: NA
v_gene: TRBV7-9
j_gene: TRBJ1-2